The 22 T cell receptor beta chains given below trace back to one sample, sequenced in a study of CD8 T cells in ankylosing spondylitis. TCRdb reanalysed the 5' RACE reads using MiXCR and keeps one entry per CDR3 protein. Of 250,000 to 400,000 distinct CDR3 sequences detected, under 14% appear once; the ten largest clones hold more than 7%. The sample comprised blood, either unsorted or a sorted T cell fraction (not recorded which). The origin of the receptors is a female donor with ankylosing spondylitis or in good health (not recorded which).

The chain is built from TRBV5-1 and TRBJ1-5; D call uncertain. The CDR3 runs to 16 residues. V gave up 5 bases and J gave up 0 bases, with 15 bases separating them. Germline-derived CDR1 and CDR2 are SGHRS and YFSETQ. CDR3 sequence (DNA): TGCGCCAGCAGTAGACCGACACTGTGTAGCAATCAGCCCCAGCATTTT. Residues: CASSRPTLCSNQPQHF. The full variable domain, completed using reference TRBV5-1 and TRBJ1-5, is KAGVTQTPRYLIKTRGQQVTLSCSPISGHRSVSWYQQTPGQGLQFLFEYFSETQRNKGNFPGRFSGRQFSNSRSEMNVSTLELGDSALYLCASSRPTLCSNQPQHFGDGTRLSIL.

The chain joins TRBV19 to TRBJ1-1; a possible D gene is TRBD1 (5 bases). Deletions cut 6 bases from V and 6 bases from J, with 23 bases between. Germline assignment: CDR1 LNHDA and CDR2 SQIVND (reference sequence). CDR3 length equals 16 residues. The CDR3 nucleotides read TGTGCCAGTAGCCACCCGGGGACCTACCGGGGGGCTGAAGCTTTCTTT. Translating it yields CASSHPGTYRGAEAFF.

The sample holds many counts of this clonotype. This chain links TRBV29-1 with TRBJ2-7, with 9 bases lining up with TRBD1. The V gene end was trimmed by 7 bases and the J gene end by 4 bases; junction bases not matched to a gene: 5. The CDR3 runs to 12 residues. The germline CDR1 and CDR2 sequences are SQVTM and ANQGSEA. CDR3 nucleotide sequence: TGCAGCGGGGGACAGGGATCGTACGAGCAGTACTTC. Translating it yields CSGGQGSYEQYF.

There are many counts of this clonotype. The chain recombines TRBV20-1 with TRBJ1-4; 7 bases line up with TRBD1. The CDR3 contains 14 residues. Germline values: CDR1 DFQATT, CDR2 SNEGSKA (reference sequence). V lost 2 bases, J lost 5 bases, and 5 bases stayed unmatched. DNA of the CDR3: TGCAGTGCTAGACCGGGGACAGCGAATGAAAAACTGTTTTTT. Its translation: CSARPGTANEKLFF.

This clonotype has ten or more counts. The chain is built from TRBV5-1 and TRBJ1-4, with no clear D. The CDR3 spans 13 residues. Germline CDR1 reads SGHRS; CDR2 reads YFSETQ. V was cut by 4 bases and J by 6 bases, with 10 bases left in between. The CDR3 DNA sequence: TGCGCCAGCAGCCCCCGTCGAGATGAAAAACTGTTTTTT. The encoded protein is CASSPRRDEKLFF.

This clonotype was observed at least ten times. The genes are TRBV28 and TRBJ2-1; either TRBD1 or TRBD2 may fit D (5 bases each). Trimming left V 5 bases short and J 8 bases short, with 22 bases between. The CDR3 runs 16 residues. Germline CDR1 and CDR2: MDHEN and SYDVKM. Here the CDR3 reads CASSEAGVIGEDEQFF. The CDR3 DNA sequence: TGTGCCAGCAGTGAAGCCGGGGTGATAGGGGAAGATGAGCAGTTCTTC.

The chain recombines TRBV10-3 with TRBJ2-5, with a weak D call TRBD1 (5 bases). Trimming removed 6 bases from V and 3 bases from J, with 14 bases in between. This CDR3 contains 14 residues. The germline V gene encodes CDR1 ENHRY and CDR2 SYGVKD. CDR3 DNA: TGTGCCATCAGCCTAGGACATGGGGAAGAGACCCAGTACTTC. As protein: CAISLGHGEETQYF.

The CDR3 loop reads CSAEPLTGGIDTQYF. CDR3 nucleotides: TGCAGTGCCGAACCTTTGACAGGGGGCATAGATACGCAGTATTTT. The V call is TRBV20-1, the J call TRBJ2-3, with TRBD1 matching over 10 bases. V trimming: 6 bases; J trimming: 5 bases; junction bases outside the gene matches: 11. Germline-derived CDR1 and CDR2 are DFQATT and SNEGSKA (reference sequence). This CDR3 has 15 residues.

The rearrangement links TRBV5-6 to TRBJ1-1, with D hard to call. Trimming cost V 1 base and J 4 bases, with 11 bases left between them. Germline V gene lookup returns CDR1 SGHDT and CDR2 YYEEEE. CDR3 length: 14 amino acids. The CDR3 reads CASSLPDTGTEAFF. Here the CDR3 DNA reads TGTGCCAGCAGCTTGCCGGATACGGGCACTGAAGCTTTCTTT.

This clonotype was counted many times. The chain joins TRBV5-1 to TRBJ2-1; D not certain. Trimming took 6 bases from V and 7 from J, leaving 11 bases between them. The CDR3 spans 12 residues. Germline assignment: CDR1 SGHRS and CDR2 YFSETQ. DNA of the CDR3: TGCGCCAGCAAGCCTGACAATAATGAGCAGTTCTTC. Protein: CASKPDNNEQFF.

The V call is TRBV23-1, the J call TRBJ2-2; a possible D gene is TRBD1 (5 bases). TRBV23-1 belongs to the ORF category, with a function that is uncertain. Trimming removed 0 bases from V and 3 bases from J, with 20 bases in between. This CDR3 spans 19 amino acids. CDR3 nucleotide sequence: TGCGCCAGCAGTCAATCAAAAAGGGGTTCCTGGAAAGACACCGGGGAGCTGTTTTTT. Amino acids: CASSQSKRGSWKDTGELFF.

This clonotype was seen a few times. The chain joins TRBV6-1 to TRBJ1-4; D uncertain. CDR3 length: 14 residues. Trimming took off 8 bases at V and 3 bases at J, with 13 bases between the two ends. CDR1 is MNHNS, CDR2 SASEGT, per germline. The CDR3 region is CASSVGAANEKLFF. DNA for the CDR3: TGTGCCAGCTCGGTGGGCGCGGCTAATGAAAAACTGTTTTTT.

This clonotype appeared many times. The V call is TRBV5-1, the J call TRBJ2-7, with D unresolved. The CDR3 length is 12 residues. CDR1 is SGHRS and CDR2 is YFSETQ in the germline V gene. Between the trimmed V and J ends, which lost 2 bases and 5 bases, there was a span of 8 bases. CDR3 region: CASSLGLDEQYF. The CDR3 nucleotides are TGCGCCAGCAGCTTAGGTCTCGACGAGCAGTACTTC.

In its sample, this clonotype was seen a few times. The J gene is TRBJ1-5, the V gene TRBV5-6; 9 bases fit TRBD1. Trimming took 3 bases from V and 4 from J; bases not matched to a gene: 5. The CDR3 is 15 amino acids. Germline V CDR1 and CDR2: SGHDT, YYEEEE. The CDR3 DNA sequence: TGTGCCAGCAGCTGGGGACAGGGATCGAATCAGCCCCAGCATTTT. Amino acid sequence: CASSWGQGSNQPQHF.

This clonotype has at least ten counts. The J gene is TRBJ2-1, the V gene TRBV20-1; a possible D gene is TRBD1 (6 bases). Germline V gene lookup returns CDR1 DFQATT and CDR2 SNEGSKA (reference sequence). The V end was cut by 0 bases, the J end by 8 bases, with 17 bases between. The CDR3 has 15 residues. The CDR3 coding sequence is TGCAGTGCTAGAGACTACAGGGCCGCTGACTATGAGCAGTTCTTC. This codes for CSARDYRAADYEQFF.

The V call is TRBV6-1, the J call TRBJ1-1; the D is unclear. The CDR3 extends over 14 amino acids. The germline V gene encodes CDR1 MNHNS and CDR2 SASEGT. The V gene lost 7 bases and the J gene lost 4 bases, with 16 bases spanning the gap. The CDR3 is CASTRIPGSTEAFF. The CDR3 nucleotides read TGTGCCAGCACTCGGATCCCGGGGAGCACTGAAGCTTTCTTT.

In this sample, this clonotype turned up a few times. The rearrangement joins TRBV18 to TRBJ2-1; D tentatively fits TRBD1 or TRBD2 (5 bases each). Trimming shortened V by 3 bases and J by 10 bases, and 16 bases separated the two germline ends. Germline V gene sequence: CDR1 KGHSH, CDR2 LQKENI. CDR3 length: 14 amino acids. This CDR3 reads CASSPPIRDEEQFF. The CDR3 nucleotides read TGTGCCAGCTCACCCCCGATCCGGGACGAAGAGCAGTTCTTC.

This clonotype was seen repeatedly, ten times or more. The CDR3 region is CSAGGFDYGYTF. In DNA form, the CDR3 reads TGCAGTGCTGGGGGTTTCGACTATGGCTACACCTTC. The rearrangement joins TRBV20-1 to TRBJ1-2, with D maybe TRBD1 (5 bases). The germline gives CDR1 DFQATT, CDR2 SNEGSKA (reference sequence). The CDR3 sequence is 12 residues long. The germline V and J ends were trimmed by 5 bases and 3 bases, with 10 bases remaining between them.

This clonotype was seen ten or more times. The chain has TRBV7-2 and TRBJ2-2, with a possible D match to TRBD2 (5 bases). The CDR3 consists of 15 residues. The germline CDR1 and CDR2 sequences are SGHTA and FQGNSA. V gave up 4 bases and J gave up 1 base, with 10 bases separating them. CDR3 in amino acids: CASSSPDWNTGELFF. The CDR3 nucleotides are TGTGCCAGCAGCTCACCGGACTGGAACACCGGGGAGCTGTTTTTT. The variable domain in full, with the rest retrieved from reference TRBV7-2 and TRBJ2-2, is GAGVSQSPSNKVTEKGKDVELRCDPISGHTALYWYRQSLGQGLEFLIYFQGNSAPDKSGLPSDRFSAERTGGSVSTLTIQRTQQEDSAVYLCASSSPDWNTGELFFGEGSRLTVL.

The chain has TRBV10-3 and TRBJ2-1; tentative D call: TRBD2 (5 bases). V lost 0 bases and J 10 bases, leaving 13 bases between the germline ends. Germline V gene lookup returns CDR1 ENHRY and CDR2 SYGVKD. This CDR3 is built from 14 residues. CDR3 DNA sequence: TGTGCCATCAGTGAGTCGAGGGTTTCCAACGAGCAGTTCTTC. The encoded protein is CAISESRVSNEQFF.

CDR3 nucleotide sequence: TGTGCCGAGGGCGGGACAGGGGGTTACGAGCAGTACTTC. Residues: CAEGGTGGYEQYF. This chain connects TRBV7-2 to TRBJ2-7; 11 positions agree with TRBD1. In germline, CDR1 is SGHTA, CDR2 FQGNSA. Unmatched junction bases numbered 7, after V lost 11 bases and J lost 4 bases. CDR3 length: 13 amino acids.

The V and J genes are TRBV2 and TRBJ2-7; 9 positions match TRBD1. This CDR3 is 18 amino acids long. Losses at the gene ends were 8 bases for V and 2 bases for J; bases not matched to a gene: 19. The germline V gene has CDR1 SNHLY and CDR2 FYNNEI. CDR3 nucleotide sequence: TGTGCCAGCTGTTTAGTGCGAGGGACAGGGACGACCACCTACGAGCAGTACTTC. Its translation is CASCLVRGTGTTTYEQYF.